Shown below are 22 T cell receptor beta chains from a single sample sequenced in a study of TIL therapy for anti-PD-1-resistant metastatic lung cancer. Sequencing used immunoSEQ v3. TCRdb's copy holds only in-frame clones and misses some; the assay was immunoSEQ multiplex PCR. The data show 25,000 to 40,000 clones, 60% to 80% seen once. Documented time point: pre-treatment sample, taken before nivolumab and TIL therapy. The material sequenced was blood, taken at baseline. Receptors were obtained from a woman aged 30-79 years with non-small cell lung cancer.

The CDR3 DNA reads TGTGCCAGCGGCAAATGGGGGCAAGAGACCCAGTACTTC. Encoded protein: CASGKWGQETQYF. V usage is TRBV27 and J usage is TRBJ2-5; D may match TRBD1 or TRBD2 (5 bases each). Germline CDR1 MNHEY, CDR2 SMNVEV (reference sequence). The CDR3 totals 13 residues. Trimming took off 8 bases at V and 2 bases at J, with 12 bases between the two ends.

This clone was seen a handful of times. The chain couples TRBV2 to TRBJ1-4; D not certain. V lost 7 bases and J lost 3, with 9 bases in between. Germline values: CDR1 SNHLY, CDR2 FYNNEI. The CDR3 runs to 13 residues. CDR3 nucleotides: TGTGCCAGCAAACAGTTATCTAATGAAAAACTGTTTTTT. This codes for CASKQLSNEKLFF.

The rearrangement uses TRBV11-1 and TRBJ2-5, with TRBD2 matching 9 bases. Trimming removed 1 base from V and 1 base from J; junction bases left unmatched: 10. The V gene's germline CDR1 is SGHAT and CDR2 FQDESV (reference sequence). This CDR3 has 18 amino acids. The CDR3 protein is CASSLGLAGIASQETQYF. DNA of the CDR3: TGTGCCAGCAGCTTAGGGCTAGCGGGAATAGCCTCCCAAGAGACCCAGTACTTC.

This chain links TRBV7-9 with TRBJ1-2; no clear D gene. Germline V CDR1 and CDR2: SEHNR, FQNEAQ (reference sequence). This CDR3 comprises 12 residues. V was shortened by 5 bases and J by 8 bases, with 12 bases between the two germline ends. This CDR3 reads CASSLTSGGYTF. CDR3 coding DNA: TGTGCCAGCAGCCTAACCTCGGGGGGCTACACCTTC.

J is TRBJ2-7 and V is TRBV11-3; TRBD2 matches 7 bases. Germline CDR1 is SGHNT and CDR2 is YENEEA. J gave up 4 bases and V 3 bases, and 3 bases lay outside the gene matches. The CDR3 totals 13 residues. The CDR3 is CASSFGGSYEQYF. The CDR3 DNA reads TGTGCCAGCAGCTTCGGCGGGAGTTACGAGCAGTACTTC.

The chain recombines TRBV27 with TRBJ2-3, with 8 bases lining up with TRBD1. Germline V CDR1 and CDR2: MNHEY, SMNVEV (reference sequence). The junction had 4 bases not matched to a gene; V was cut back by 4 bases and J by 7 bases. The CDR3 extends over 13 amino acids. CDR3 sequence (DNA): TGTGCCAGCAGTTCGCAGGGGGCGAATACGCAGTATTTT. Translated, it gives CASSSQGANTQYF.

The V and J genes are TRBV19 and TRBJ1-5; D ambiguous. The length of the CDR3 is 13 residues. Trimming stripped 1 base from V and 7 bases from J, with 8 bases between. Germline V gene sequence: CDR1 LNHDA, CDR2 SQIVND (reference sequence). CDR3 residues: CASSIVVLQPQHF. DNA for the CDR3: TGTGCCAGTAGTATAGTGGTACTACAGCCCCAGCATTTT.

This chain connects TRBV4-1 to TRBJ2-7, with D unclear. Germline V gene data show CDR1 as MGHRA and CDR2 as YSYEKL. The CDR3 runs to 17 residues. The V end lost 5 bases, the J end lost 5 bases, and 25 bases lay between the germline ends. This CDR3 is CASSGSFLGLRVDEQYF. The CDR3 DNA reads TGCGCCAGCAGCGGATCTTTTCTGGGTCTTCGGGTGGACGAGCAGTACTTC.

The V and J genes are TRBV19 and TRBJ2-1; D is perhaps TRBD2 (6 bases). V was cut by 8 bases and J by 10 bases, with 12 bases left in between. Germline CDR1 reads LNHDA; CDR2 reads SQIVND (reference sequence). CDR3 length: 11 amino acids. The CDR3 DNA reads TGTGCCAGTCTATGGAGGGACGAGCAGTTCTTC. This sequence encodes CASLWRDEQFF. The full variable domain, completed using reference TRBV19 and TRBJ2-1, is DGGITQSPKYLFRKEGQNVTLSCEQNLNHDAMYWYRQDPGQGLRLIYYSQIVNDFQKGDIAEGYSVSREKKESFPLTVTSAQKNPTAFYLCASLWRDEQFFGPGTRLTVL.

The chain couples TRBV5-1 to TRBJ2-1, with D perhaps matching TRBD1 or TRBD2 (6 bases each). The CDR3 runs to 19 residues. The germline V and J ends were trimmed by 0 bases and 0 bases, with 19 bases remaining between them. Germline assignment: CDR1 SGHRS and CDR2 YFSETQ. CDR3 region: CASSLAPSKQGGSYNEQFF. The CDR3 nucleotides read TGCGCCAGCAGCTTGGCCCCCAGCAAACAGGGAGGCTCCTACAATGAGCAGTTCTTC.

DNA for the CDR3: TGTGCCAGCAGCTTTGCGGCACAAGAGACCCAGTACTTC. Residues: CASSFAAQETQYF. The chain is built from TRBV5-4 and TRBJ2-5; D is uncertain. V dropped 2 bases and J dropped 2 bases, with 7 bases sitting between them. The CDR3 runs 13 residues. Germline CDR1 is SGHNT and CDR2 is YYREEE (reference sequence).

This clone was seen only once. One junction end disagrees with the germline gene, perhaps due to a read error. The gene calls are TRBV6-5 and TRBJ2-7; D is uncertain. Germline V CDR1 and CDR2: MNHEY, SVGAGI. The CDR3 has 11 amino acids. This CDR3 reads CASSNSYEQYF. The DNA of the CDR3 is TGTGCCAGCAGTAACTCCTACGAGCAGTACTTC.

J is TRBJ1-1 and V is TRBV4-1; TRBD1 might be the D (6 bases). This CDR3 is built from 14 residues. V gave up 1 base and J gave up 4 bases, with 10 bases separating them. In germline, CDR1 is MGHRA, CDR2 YSYEKL. The DNA of the CDR3 is TGCGCCAGCAGCCAAGTCGCAGGGGCCACTGAAGCTTTCTTT. Its protein is CASSQVAGATEAFF.

The chain carries TRBV11-2 and TRBJ2-7, with a possible D match to TRBD2 (6 bases). Trimming pared 7 bases from V and 7 bases from J, leaving 20 bases between. Germline V CDR1 and CDR2: SGHAT, FQNNGV. This CDR3 has 14 residues. The CDR3 DNA reads as TGTGCCAGCATCCGTAGCGGATCAACGGGGGAGCAGTACTTC. Its protein product is CASIRSGSTGEQYF.

This chain links TRBV27 with TRBJ2-1, with 12 bases aligning to TRBD2. Trimming removed 6 bases from V and 6 bases from J; junction bases left unmatched: 9. The CDR3 is 16 amino acids. Germline V CDR1 and CDR2: MNHEY, SMNVEV (reference sequence). As DNA, the CDR3 is TGTGCCAGCAGCCCCCGACTAGCGGGAGTGTTCAATGAGCAGTTCTTC. This codes for CASSPRLAGVFNEQFF.

This clone came up a few times. J is TRBJ1-1 and V is TRBV23-1; 7 positions agree with TRBD1. TRBV23-1 belongs to the ORF category, with a function that is uncertain. V shed 8 bases, J shed 3 bases, and the junction held 18 bases outside the gene matches. The CDR3 has 17 residues. In DNA, the CDR3 is TGCGCCAGCGCCTTGGAATCCGGGCAGGGGGTACACACTGAAGCTTTCTTT. Its protein product is CASALESGQGVHTEAFF.

The J gene is TRBJ2-6, the V gene TRBV4-2; tentatively, D is TRBD1 or TRBD2 (5 bases each). V lost 1 base to trimming and J lost 0 bases, with 10 bases between them. The CDR3 has 17 residues. Germline values: CDR1 LGHNA, CDR2 YNFKEQ. The CDR3 is CASSQGSGSSGANVLTF. CDR3 DNA: TGTGCCAGCAGCCAAGGTTCAGGGAGCTCTGGGGCCAACGTCCTGACTTTC.

The V call is TRBV15, the J call TRBJ1-1; possible D gene TRBD1, 6 bases. CDR3 length equals 14 residues. V dropped 1 base and J dropped 8 bases, with 14 bases sitting between them. Germline-derived CDR1 and CDR2 are LNHNV and YYDKDF (reference sequence). The CDR3, as DNA: TGTGCCACCAGCAGAGGAACCGTCAGGGGCGAAGCTTTCTTT. Its protein is CATSRGTVRGEAFF.

The chain has TRBV19 and TRBJ2-2, with D unresolved. Trimming cost V 7 bases and J 6 bases, with 15 bases left between them. Germline V gives CDR1 LNHDA, CDR2 SQIVND (reference sequence). The CDR3 totals 14 residues. CDR3 DNA: TGTGCCAGTACCACCCAAGAGTCGTCCGGGGAGCTGTTTTTT. Translating gives CASTTQESSGELFF.

J is TRBJ1-4 and V is TRBV15; D might be TRBD1 (6 bases). The CDR3 contains 15 residues. Looked up from germline, CDR1 is LNHNV and CDR2 is YYDKDF (reference sequence). The V end was cut by 0 bases, the J end by 8 bases, with 13 bases between. CDR3 protein: CATSRELRGGEKLFF. The CDR3 bases are TGTGCCACCAGCAGAGAATTGAGGGGGGGAGAAAAACTGTTTTTT.

DNA for the CDR3: TGTGCCAGCAGTGCCACGCAAACCCCGACCTCCGAGCAGTACTTC. It yields the protein CASSATQTPTSEQYF. The chain combines TRBV2 with TRBJ2-7; no clear D gene. Germline assignment: CDR1 SNHLY and CDR2 FYNNEI. Trimming cost V 4 bases and J 6 bases, with 19 bases left between them. There are 15 residues in the CDR3.

The chain couples TRBV7-2 to TRBJ2-2; D ambiguous. Germline CDR1 is SGHTA and CDR2 is FQGNSA. V shed 0 bases and J shed 1 base, with 6 bases lying between them. The CDR3 consists of 15 residues. The CDR3, as DNA: TGTGCCAGCAGCTTAGCGGGCAGGAACACCGGGGAGCTGTTTTTT. The encoded protein is CASSLAGRNTGELFF.